This record looks at one T cell receptor (beta chain) sequence and its context. Its antigen remains unidentified. Treatment: around 19 received Ad26.COV2.S at low or high dose, single or two shots; about 5 received placebo; per-sample allocation not given. Repertoires come from day 63 after the first vaccine or placebo injection. Produced via immunoSEQ multiplex PCR; TCRdb's table is partial and in-frame only. Here the sample spans around 250,000 clones, 87% being singletons. The sample originates from a study of Ad26.COV2.S vaccination and SARS-CoV-2 variants. Germline values: CDR1 LNHDA, CDR2 SQIVND (reference sequence). The CDR3 is made up of 14 amino acids. V shed 1 base and J shed 11 bases, with 15 bases lying between them. Study findings and constraints: Spike-specific TCR breadth in vaccine recipients exceeded that seen in placebo recipients.

The source material was peripheral blood, sampled in a trial of Ad26.COV2.S vaccine versus placebo. V gene TRBV19 combines with J gene TRBJ2-1; D is unresolved. The receptor was derived from a person aged 18 to 65 who received the Ad26.COV2.S COVID-19 vaccine or a placebo. Here the CDR3 DNA reads TGTGCCAGTAGTATAGGTGGTAGCCCCGTCCAGCAGTTCTTC. Residues: CASSIGGSPVQQFF. The variable domain in full, completed from reference TRBV19 and TRBJ2-1, reads DGGITQSPKYLFRKEGQNVTLSCEQNLNHDAMYWYRQDPGQGLRLIYYSQIVNDFQKGDIAEGYSVSREKKESFPLTVTSAQKNPTAFYLCASSIGGSPVQQFFGPGTRLTVL.